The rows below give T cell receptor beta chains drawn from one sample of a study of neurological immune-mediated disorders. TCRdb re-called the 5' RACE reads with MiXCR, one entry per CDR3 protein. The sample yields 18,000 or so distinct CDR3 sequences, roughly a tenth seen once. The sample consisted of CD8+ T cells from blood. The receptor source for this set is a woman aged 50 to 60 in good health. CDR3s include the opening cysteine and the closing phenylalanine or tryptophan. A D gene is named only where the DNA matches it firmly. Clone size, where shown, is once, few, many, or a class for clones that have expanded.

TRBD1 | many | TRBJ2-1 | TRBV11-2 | CASSSNRGRPPNEQFF | TGTGCCAGCAGCTCGAACAGGGGACGGCCCCCCAACGAGCAGTTCTTC
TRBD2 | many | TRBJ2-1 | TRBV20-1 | CSASWGLPPNEQFF | TGCAGTGCTAGTTGGGGACTACCCCCCAATGAGCAGTTCTTC
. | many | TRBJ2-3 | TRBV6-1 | CASSESVGTDTQYF | TGTGCCAGCAGTGAATCAGTCGGCACAGATACGCAGTATTTT
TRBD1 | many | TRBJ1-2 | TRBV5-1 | CASSLLGQGQEYGYTF | TGCGCCAGCAGCTTGTTGGGACAGGGGCAAGAATATGGCTACACCTTC
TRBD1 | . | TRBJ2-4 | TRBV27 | CASSFNRGPLAKNIQYF | TGTGCCAGCAGTTTCAACAGGGGGCCCCTAGCCAAAAACATTCAGTACTTC
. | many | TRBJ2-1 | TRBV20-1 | CSARDLAIGNEQFF | TGCAGTGCTAGAGATCTAGCTATAGGGAATGAGCAGTTCTTC
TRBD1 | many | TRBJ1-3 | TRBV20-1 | CSAKTGASGNTIYF | TGCAGTGCTAAAACAGGGGCCTCTGGAAACACCATATATTTT
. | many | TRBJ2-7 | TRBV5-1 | CASSSLGGSYEQYF | TGCGCCAGCAGCTCCCTTGGGGGCTCCTACGAGCAGTACTTC
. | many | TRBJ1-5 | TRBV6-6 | CASSSGGNQPQHF | TGTGCCAGCAGTTCTGGAGGCAATCAGCCCCAGCATTTT
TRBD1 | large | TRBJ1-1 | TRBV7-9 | CASSLHIQGARTEAFF | TGTGCCAGCAGCTTACACATACAGGGGGCAAGAACTGAAGCTTTCTTT
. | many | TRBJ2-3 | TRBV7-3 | CASSLTPGGLGTQYF | TGTGCCAGCAGCTTAACGCCCGGGGGCTTGGGTACGCAGTATTTT
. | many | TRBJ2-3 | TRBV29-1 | CSVVVGAADTQYF | TGCAGCGTTGTTGTGGGCGCAGCAGATACGCAGTATTTT
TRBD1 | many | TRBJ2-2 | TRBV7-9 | CASSPGTVTGELFF | TGTGCCAGCAGCCCCGGGACAGTGACCGGGGAGCTGTTTTTT
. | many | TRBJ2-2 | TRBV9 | CASSVDASDPPGELFF | TGTGCCAGCAGCGTAGATGCTAGCGATCCACCCGGGGAGCTGTTTTTT
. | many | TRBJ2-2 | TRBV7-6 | CASSSASAPGELFF | TGTGCCAGCAGCTCCGCCAGTGCCCCGGGGGAGCTGTTTTTT
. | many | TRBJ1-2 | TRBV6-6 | CASSYSADSKSYGYTF | TGTGCCAGCAGTTACTCTGCTGACAGTAAGTCATATGGCTACACCTTC
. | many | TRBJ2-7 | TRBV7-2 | CASSPPVLNYEQYF | TGTGCCAGCAGCCCACCTGTCCTAAACTACGAGCAGTACTTC
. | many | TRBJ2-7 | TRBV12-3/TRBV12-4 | CASSFQISLEQYF | TGTGCCAGCAGTTTCCAAATATCCTTGGAGCAGTACTTC
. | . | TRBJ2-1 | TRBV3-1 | CASRMDIYYEQFF | TGTGCCAGCAGAATGGATATCTACTATGAGCAGTTCTTC
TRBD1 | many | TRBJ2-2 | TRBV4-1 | CASSHPGQGEGSWPYTGELFF | TGCGCCAGCAGCCACCCTGGACAGGGGGAGGGATCCTGGCCGTACACCGGGGAGCTGTTTTTT
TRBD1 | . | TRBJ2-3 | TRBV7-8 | CASTFSRGQITDTQYF | TGTGCCAGCACTTTTAGCAGGGGGCAGATCACAGATACGCAGTATTTT
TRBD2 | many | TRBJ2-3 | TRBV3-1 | CASSQDELAGDSDTQYF | TGTGCCAGCAGCCAAGACGAACTAGCGGGAGATTCGGATACGCAGTATTTT
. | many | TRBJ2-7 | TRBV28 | CASGYDYEQYF | TGTGCCAGCGGGTACGACTACGAGCAGTACTTC
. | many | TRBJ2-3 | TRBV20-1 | CSAWAGGTDTQYF | TGCAGTGCGTGGGCCGGGGGAACAGATACGCAGTATTTT
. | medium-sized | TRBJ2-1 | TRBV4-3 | CASSQDTSSARLSDNEQFF | TGCGCCAGCAGCCAAGATACGTCTAGCGCGCGCCTTTCCGACAATGAGCAGTTCTTC
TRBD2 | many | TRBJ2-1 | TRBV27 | CASSYAASGNYNEQFF | TGTGCCAGCAGTTATGCGGCTAGCGGGAATTACAATGAGCAGTTCTTC
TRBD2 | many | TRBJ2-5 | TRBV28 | CASSPRAGDLQETQYF | TGTGCCAGCAGCCCTCGGGCGGGAGACCTCCAAGAGACCCAGTACTTC
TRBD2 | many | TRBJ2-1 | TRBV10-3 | CATRLAGPTYNEQFF | TGTGCCACAAGACTAGCGGGACCAACCTACAATGAGCAGTTCTTC
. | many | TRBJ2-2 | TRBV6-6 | CASSLRTGELFF | TGTGCCAGCAGTTTGAGGACCGGGGAGCTGTTTTTT
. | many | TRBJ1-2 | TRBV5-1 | CASRSYSDYGYTF | TGCGCCAGCAGATCGTACAGTGACTATGGCTACACCTTC
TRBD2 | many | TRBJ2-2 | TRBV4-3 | CASSQETVLAGGDPPGELFF | TGCGCCAGCAGCCAAGAGACGGTTCTCGCGGGAGGCGATCCCCCCGGGGAGCTGTTTTTT
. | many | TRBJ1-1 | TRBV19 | CASTSFTQDLSAEAFF | TGTGCCAGTACCTCCTTCACCCAGGACCTGAGCGCTGAAGCTTTCTTT
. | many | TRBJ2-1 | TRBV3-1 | CASSQDHWGESYNEQFF | TGTGCCAGCAGCCAAGATCACTGGGGGGAATCCTACAATGAGCAGTTCTTC
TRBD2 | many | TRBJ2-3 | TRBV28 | CASENIAGVVDTQYF | TGTGCCAGCGAGAACATAGCGGGAGTGGTAGATACGCAGTATTTT
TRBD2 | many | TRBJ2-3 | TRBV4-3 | CASSQSTGLAGSDTQYF | TGCGCCAGCAGCCAGTCGACGGGACTAGCGGGATCAGATACGCAGTATTTT
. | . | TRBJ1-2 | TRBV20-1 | CSAGSGLIYGYTF | TGCAGTGCGGGATCGGGACTCATCTATGGCTACACCTTC
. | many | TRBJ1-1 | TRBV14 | CASSQWKNTEAFF | TGTGCCAGCAGCCAATGGAAAAACACTGAAGCTTTCTTT
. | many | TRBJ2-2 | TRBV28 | CASGRGSVSWELFF | TGTGCCAGCGGCCGAGGGTCAGTGTCTTGGGAGCTGTTTTTT
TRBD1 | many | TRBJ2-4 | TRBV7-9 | CASSPMGTDNIQYF | TGTGCCAGCAGCCCTATGGGGACAGATAACATTCAGTACTTC
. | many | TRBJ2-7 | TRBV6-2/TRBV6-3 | CASSRDWAVDEQYF | TGTGCCAGCAGCCGCGACTGGGCCGTGGACGAGCAGTACTTC
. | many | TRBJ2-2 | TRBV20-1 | CSATRLDNPNTGELFF | TGCAGTGCTACCAGATTGGACAATCCGAACACCGGGGAGCTGTTTTTT
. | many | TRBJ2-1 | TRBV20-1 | CSAQLDEQFF | TGCAGTGCTCAGCTTGATGAGCAGTTCTTC
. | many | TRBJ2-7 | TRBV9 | CASSVEGDYEQYF | TGTGCCAGCAGCGTAGAGGGGGATTACGAGCAGTACTTC
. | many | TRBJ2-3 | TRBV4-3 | CASSQAGFTDTQYF | TGCGCCAGCAGCCAAGCGGGCTTCACAGATACGCAGTATTTT
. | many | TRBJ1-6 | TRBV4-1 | CASSQRAESPLHF | TGCGCCAGCAGCCAAAGGGCGGAATCACCCCTCCACTTT
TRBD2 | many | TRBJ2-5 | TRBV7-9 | CASSPPQLPGTSAEETQYF | TGTGCCAGCAGCCCTCCTCAACTTCCCGGGACTAGCGCCGAAGAGACCCAGTACTTC
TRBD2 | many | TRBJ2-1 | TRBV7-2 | CASSLLVAGVLNEQFF | TGTGCCAGCAGCTTGTTGGTAGCGGGGGTCCTCAATGAGCAGTTCTTC
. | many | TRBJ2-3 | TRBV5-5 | CASSFWANTDTQYF | TGTGCCAGCAGCTTCTGGGCTAACACAGATACGCAGTATTTT
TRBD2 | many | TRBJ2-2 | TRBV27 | CASSWNSGTGELFF | TGTGCCAGCAGTTGGAATAGCGGGACCGGGGAGCTGTTTTTT